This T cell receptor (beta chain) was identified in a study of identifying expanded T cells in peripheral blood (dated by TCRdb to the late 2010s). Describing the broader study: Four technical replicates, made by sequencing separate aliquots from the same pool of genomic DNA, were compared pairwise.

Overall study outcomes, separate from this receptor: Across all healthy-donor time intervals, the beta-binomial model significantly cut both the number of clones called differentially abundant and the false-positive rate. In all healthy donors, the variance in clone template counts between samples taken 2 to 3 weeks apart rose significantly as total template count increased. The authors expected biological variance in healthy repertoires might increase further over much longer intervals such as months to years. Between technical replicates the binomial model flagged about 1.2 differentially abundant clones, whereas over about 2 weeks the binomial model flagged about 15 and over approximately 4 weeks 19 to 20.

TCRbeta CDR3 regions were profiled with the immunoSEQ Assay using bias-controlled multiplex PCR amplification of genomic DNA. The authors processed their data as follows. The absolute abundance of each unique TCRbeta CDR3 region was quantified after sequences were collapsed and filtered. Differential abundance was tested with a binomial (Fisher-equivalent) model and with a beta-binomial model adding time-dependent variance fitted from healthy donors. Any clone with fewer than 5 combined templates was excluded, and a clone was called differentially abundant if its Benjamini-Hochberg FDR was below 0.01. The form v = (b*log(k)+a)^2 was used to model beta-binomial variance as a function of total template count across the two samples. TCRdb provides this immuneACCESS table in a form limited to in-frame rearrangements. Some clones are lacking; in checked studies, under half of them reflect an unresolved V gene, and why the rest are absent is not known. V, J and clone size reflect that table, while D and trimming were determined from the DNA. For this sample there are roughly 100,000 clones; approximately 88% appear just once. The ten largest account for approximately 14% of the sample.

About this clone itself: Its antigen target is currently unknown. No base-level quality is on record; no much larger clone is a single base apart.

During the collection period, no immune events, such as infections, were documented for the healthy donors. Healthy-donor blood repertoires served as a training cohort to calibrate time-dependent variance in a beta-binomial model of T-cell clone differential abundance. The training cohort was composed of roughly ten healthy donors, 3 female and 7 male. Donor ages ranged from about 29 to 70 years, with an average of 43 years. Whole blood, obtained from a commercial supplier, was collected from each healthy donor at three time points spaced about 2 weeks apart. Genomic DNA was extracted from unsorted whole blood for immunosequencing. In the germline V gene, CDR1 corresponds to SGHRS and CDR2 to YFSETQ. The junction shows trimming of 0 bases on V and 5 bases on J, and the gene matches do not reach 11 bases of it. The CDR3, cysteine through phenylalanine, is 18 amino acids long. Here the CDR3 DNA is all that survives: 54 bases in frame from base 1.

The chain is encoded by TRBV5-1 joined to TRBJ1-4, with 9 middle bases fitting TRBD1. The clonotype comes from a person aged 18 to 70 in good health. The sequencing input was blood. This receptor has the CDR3 CASSLGTGTGSPNEKLFF. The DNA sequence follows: TGCGCCAGCAGCTTGGGTACCGGGACAGGGTCCCCAAATGAAAAACTGTTTTTT.